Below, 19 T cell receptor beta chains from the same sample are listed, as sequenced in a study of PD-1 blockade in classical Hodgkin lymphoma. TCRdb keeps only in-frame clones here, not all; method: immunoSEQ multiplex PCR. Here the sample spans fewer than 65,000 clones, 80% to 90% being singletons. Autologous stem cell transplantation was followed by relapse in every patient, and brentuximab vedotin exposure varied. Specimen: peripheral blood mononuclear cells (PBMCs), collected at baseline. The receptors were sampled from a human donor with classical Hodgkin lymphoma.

CDR3 bases: TGTGCCAGCAGCTTGGGGACACTAAATGAAGCTTTCTTT. Its protein product is CASSLGTLNEAFF. The J gene is TRBJ1-1, the V gene TRBV5-6, with D possibly being TRBD1 (5 bases). Germline lookup yields CDR1 SGHDT and CDR2 YYEEEE. Trimming removed 0 bases from V and 7 bases from J, with 10 bases in between. The CDR3 spans 13 residues.

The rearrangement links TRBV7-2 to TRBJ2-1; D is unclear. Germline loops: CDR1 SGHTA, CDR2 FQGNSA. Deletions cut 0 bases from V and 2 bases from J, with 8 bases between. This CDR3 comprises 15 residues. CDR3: CASSLAASAYNEQFF. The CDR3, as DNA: TGTGCCAGCAGCTTAGCGGCCAGTGCCTACAATGAGCAGTTCTTC. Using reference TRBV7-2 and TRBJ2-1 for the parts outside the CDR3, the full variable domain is GAGVSQSPSNKVTEKGKDVELRCDPISGHTALYWYRQSLGQGLEFLIYFQGNSAPDKSGLPSDRFSAERTGGSVSTLTIQRTQQEDSAVYLCASSLAASAYNEQFFGPGTRLTVL.

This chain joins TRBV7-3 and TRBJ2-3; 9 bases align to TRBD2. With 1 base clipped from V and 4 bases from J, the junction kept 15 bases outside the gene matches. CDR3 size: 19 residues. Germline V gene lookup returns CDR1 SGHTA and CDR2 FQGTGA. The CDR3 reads CASSLRGWKPSGDPDTQYF. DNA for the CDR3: TGTGCCAGCAGCTTAAGGGGTTGGAAACCTAGCGGGGATCCAGATACGCAGTATTTT. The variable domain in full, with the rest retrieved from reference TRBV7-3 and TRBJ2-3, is GAGVSQTPSNKVTEKGKYVELRCDPISGHTALYWYRQSLGQGPEFLIYFQGTGAADDSGLPNDRFFAVRPEGSVSTLKIQRTERGDSAVYLCASSLRGWKPSGDPDTQYFGPGTRLTVL.

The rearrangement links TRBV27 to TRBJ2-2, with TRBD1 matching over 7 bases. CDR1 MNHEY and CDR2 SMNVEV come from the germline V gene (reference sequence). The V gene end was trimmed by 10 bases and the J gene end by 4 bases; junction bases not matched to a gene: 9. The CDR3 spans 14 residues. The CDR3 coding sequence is TGTGCCACTCAACAGGGGATCCTCACCGGGGAGCTGTTTTTT. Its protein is CATQQGILTGELFF.

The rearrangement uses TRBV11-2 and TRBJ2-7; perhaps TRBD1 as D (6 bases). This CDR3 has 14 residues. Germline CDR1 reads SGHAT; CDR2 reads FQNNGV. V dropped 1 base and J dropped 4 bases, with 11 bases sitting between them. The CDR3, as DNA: TGTGCCAGCAGCTTAGGGACAGAAGTTTACGAGCAGTACTTC. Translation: CASSLGTEVYEQYF. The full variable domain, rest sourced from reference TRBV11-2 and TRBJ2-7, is EAGVAQSPRYKIIEKRQSVAFWCNPISGHATLYWYQQILGQGPKLLIQFQNNGVVDDSQLPKDRFSAERLKGVDSTLKIQPAKLEDSAVYLCASSLGTEVYEQYFGPGTRLTVT.

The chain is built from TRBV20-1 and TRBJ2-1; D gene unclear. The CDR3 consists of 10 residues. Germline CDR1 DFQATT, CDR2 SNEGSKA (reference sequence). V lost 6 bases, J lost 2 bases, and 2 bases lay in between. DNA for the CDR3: TGCAGTGCGGCCTACAATGAGCAGTTCTTC. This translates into CSAAYNEQFF.

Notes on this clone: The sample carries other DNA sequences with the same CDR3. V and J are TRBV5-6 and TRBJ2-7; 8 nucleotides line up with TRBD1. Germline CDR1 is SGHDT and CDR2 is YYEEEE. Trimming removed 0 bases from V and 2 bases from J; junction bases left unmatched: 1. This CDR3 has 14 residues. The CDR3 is CASSLGQGPYEQYF. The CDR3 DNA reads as TGTGCCAGCAGCTTGGGACAGGGGCCCTACGAGCAGTACTTC.

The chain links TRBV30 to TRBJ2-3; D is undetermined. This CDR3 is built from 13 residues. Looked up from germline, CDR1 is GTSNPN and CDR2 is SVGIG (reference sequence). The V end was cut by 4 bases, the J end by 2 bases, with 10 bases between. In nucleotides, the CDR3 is TGTGCCTGGACTAGGACGGTCACAGATACGCAGTATTTT. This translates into CAWTRTVTDTQYF.

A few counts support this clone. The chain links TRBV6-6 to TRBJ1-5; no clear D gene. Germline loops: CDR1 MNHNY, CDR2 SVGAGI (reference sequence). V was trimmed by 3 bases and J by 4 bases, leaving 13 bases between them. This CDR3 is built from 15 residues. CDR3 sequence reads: CASSYGLVGNQPQHF. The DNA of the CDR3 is TGTGCCAGCAGTTATGGTCTAGTGGGGAATCAGCCCCAGCATTTT.

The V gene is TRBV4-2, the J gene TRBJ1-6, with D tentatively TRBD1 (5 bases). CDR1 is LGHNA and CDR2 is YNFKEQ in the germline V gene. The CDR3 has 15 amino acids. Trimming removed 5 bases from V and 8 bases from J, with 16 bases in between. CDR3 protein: CASSFVGGDDSPLHF. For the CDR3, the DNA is TGTGCCAGCAGCTTCGTCGGAGGGGACGATTCACCCCTCCACTTT.

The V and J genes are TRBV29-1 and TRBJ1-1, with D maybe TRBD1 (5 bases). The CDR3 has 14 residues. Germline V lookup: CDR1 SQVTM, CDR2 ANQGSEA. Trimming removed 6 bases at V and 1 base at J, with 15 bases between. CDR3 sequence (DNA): TGCAGCGTGGCCCTTGGAGGGACGAACACTGAAGCTTTCTTT. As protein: CSVALGGTNTEAFF.

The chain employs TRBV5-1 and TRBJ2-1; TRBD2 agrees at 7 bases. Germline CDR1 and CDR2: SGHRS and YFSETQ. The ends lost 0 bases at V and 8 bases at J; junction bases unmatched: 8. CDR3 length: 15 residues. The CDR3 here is CASSLGAGDSDEQFF. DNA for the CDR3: TGCGCCAGCAGCTTGGGCGCGGGGGACTCTGATGAGCAGTTCTTC.

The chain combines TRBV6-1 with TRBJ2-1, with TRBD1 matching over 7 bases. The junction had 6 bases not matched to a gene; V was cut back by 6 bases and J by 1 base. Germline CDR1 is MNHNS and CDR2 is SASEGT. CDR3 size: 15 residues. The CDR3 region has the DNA TGTGCCAGCAGGGTCGACAGGGTTTCCTACAATGAGCAGTTCTTC. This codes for CASRVDRVSYNEQFF.

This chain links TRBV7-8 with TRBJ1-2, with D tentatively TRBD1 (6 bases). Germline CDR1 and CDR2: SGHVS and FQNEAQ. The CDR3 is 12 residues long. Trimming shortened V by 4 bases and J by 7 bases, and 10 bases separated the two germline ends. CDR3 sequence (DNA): TGTGCCAGCAGCTCACGGACAGTTGGCTACACCTTC. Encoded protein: CASSSRTVGYTF. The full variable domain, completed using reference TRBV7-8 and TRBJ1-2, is GAGVSQSPRYKVAKRGQDVALRCDPISGHVSLFWYQQALGQGPEFLTYFQNEAQLDKSGLPSDRFFAERPEGSVSTLKIQRTQQEDSAVYLCASSSRTVGYTFGSGTRLTVV.

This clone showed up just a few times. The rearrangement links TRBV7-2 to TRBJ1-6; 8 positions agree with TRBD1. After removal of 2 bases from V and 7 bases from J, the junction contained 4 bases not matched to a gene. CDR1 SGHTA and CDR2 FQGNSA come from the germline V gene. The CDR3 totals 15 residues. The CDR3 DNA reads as TGTGCCAGCAGCTTATTCCAGGGGGCGAATTCACCCCTCCACTTT. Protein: CASSLFQGANSPLHF.

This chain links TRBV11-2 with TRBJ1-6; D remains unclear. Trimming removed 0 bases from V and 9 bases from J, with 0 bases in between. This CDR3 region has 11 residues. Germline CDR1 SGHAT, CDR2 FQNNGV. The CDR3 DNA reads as TGTGCCAGCAGCTTAGATTCACCCCTCCACTTT. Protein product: CASSLDSPLHF. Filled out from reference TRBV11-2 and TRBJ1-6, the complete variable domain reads EAGVAQSPRYKIIEKRQSVAFWCNPISGHATLYWYQQILGQGPKLLIQFQNNGVVDDSQLPKDRFSAERLKGVDSTLKIQPAKLEDSAVYLCASSLDSPLHFGNGTRLTVT.

CDR3 amino acids: CASSRQGNNQPQHF. The CDR3 DNA reads TGTGCCAGCAGTCGACAGGGTAACAATCAGCCCCAGCATTTT. V is TRBV6-5 and J is TRBJ1-5, with TRBD1 matching over 7 bases. Germline CDR1 MNHEY, CDR2 SVGAGI. This CDR3 comprises 14 residues. With 5 bases clipped from V and 3 bases from J, the junction kept 4 bases outside the gene matches.

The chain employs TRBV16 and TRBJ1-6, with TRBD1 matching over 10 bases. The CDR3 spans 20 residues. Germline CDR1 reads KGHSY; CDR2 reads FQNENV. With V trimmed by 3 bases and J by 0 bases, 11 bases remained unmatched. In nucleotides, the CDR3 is TGTGCCAGCAGCCACGCCCCGGGACAGGGGCCTAGCTCCTATAATTCACCCCTCCACTTT. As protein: CASSHAPGQGPSSYNSPLHF.

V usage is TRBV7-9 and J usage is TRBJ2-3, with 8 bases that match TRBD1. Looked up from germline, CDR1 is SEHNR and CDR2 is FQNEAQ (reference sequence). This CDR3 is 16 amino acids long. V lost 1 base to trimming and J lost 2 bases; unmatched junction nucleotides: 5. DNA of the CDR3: TGTGCCAGCAGCTTAGACAGGGGGTTTATCACAGATACGCAGTATTTT. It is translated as CASSLDRGFITDTQYF.